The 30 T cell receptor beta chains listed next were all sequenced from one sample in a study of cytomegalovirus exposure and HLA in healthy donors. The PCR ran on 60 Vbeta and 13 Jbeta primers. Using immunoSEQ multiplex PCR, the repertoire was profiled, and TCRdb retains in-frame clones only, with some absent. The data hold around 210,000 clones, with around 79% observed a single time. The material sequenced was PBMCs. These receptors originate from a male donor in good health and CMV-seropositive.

The CDR3 DNA is TGCAGCGGGGGGAGGGGACAGGTGGCCCCAGGACTGTTTTTT. Translated, it gives CSGGRGQVAPGLFF. The J gene is TRBJ1-4, the V gene TRBV29-1; 8 bases line up with TRBD1. This CDR3 comprises 14 residues. Trimming at V came to 7 bases and at J to 13 bases, leaving 17 bases not matched to a gene. Germline V gives CDR1 SQVTM, CDR2 ANQGSEA.

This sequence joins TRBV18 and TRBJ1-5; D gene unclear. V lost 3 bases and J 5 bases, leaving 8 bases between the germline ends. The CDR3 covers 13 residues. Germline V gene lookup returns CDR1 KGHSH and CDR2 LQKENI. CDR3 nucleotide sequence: TGTGCCAGCTCACCGAGCAGCGATCAGCCCCAGCATTTT. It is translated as CASSPSSDQPQHF.

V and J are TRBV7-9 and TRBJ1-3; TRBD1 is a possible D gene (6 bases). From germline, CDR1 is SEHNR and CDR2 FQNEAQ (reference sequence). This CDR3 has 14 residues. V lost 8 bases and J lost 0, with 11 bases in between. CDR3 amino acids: CASYRASSGNTIYF. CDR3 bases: TGTGCCAGCTACAGGGCAAGCTCTGGAAACACCATATATTTT.

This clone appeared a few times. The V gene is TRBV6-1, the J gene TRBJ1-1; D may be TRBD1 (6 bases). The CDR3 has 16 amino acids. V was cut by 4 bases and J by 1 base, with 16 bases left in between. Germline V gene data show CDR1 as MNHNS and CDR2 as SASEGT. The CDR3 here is CASSAPLQGTNTEAFF. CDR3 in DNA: TGTGCCAGCAGTGCGCCGCTACAGGGCACGAACACTGAAGCTTTCTTT.

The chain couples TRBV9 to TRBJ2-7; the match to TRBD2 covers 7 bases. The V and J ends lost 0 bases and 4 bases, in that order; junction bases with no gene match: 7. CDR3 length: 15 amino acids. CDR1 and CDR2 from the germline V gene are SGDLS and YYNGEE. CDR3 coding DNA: TGTGCCAGCAGCGTAGAAGGCGGGAGTGGTTACGAGCAGTACTTC. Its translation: CASSVEGGSGYEQYF.

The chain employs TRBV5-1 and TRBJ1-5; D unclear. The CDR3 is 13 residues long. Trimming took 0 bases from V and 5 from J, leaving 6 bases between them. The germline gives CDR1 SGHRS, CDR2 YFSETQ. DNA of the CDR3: TGCGCCAGCAGCTTGGCCCCGGATCAGCCCCAGCATTTT. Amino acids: CASSLAPDQPQHF.

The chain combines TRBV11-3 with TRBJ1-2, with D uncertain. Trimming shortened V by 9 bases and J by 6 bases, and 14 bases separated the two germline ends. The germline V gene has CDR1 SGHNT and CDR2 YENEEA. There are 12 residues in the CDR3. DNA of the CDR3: TGTGCCAGAGGTCCCGGGGTGGATGGCTACACCTTC. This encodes CARGPGVDGYTF.

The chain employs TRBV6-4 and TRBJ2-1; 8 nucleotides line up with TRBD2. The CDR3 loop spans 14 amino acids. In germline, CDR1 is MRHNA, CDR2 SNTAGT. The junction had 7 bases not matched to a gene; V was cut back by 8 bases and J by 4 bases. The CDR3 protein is CASSPAGAYNEQFF. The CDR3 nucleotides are TGTGCCAGCTCGCCAGCGGGAGCTTACAATGAGCAGTTCTTC.

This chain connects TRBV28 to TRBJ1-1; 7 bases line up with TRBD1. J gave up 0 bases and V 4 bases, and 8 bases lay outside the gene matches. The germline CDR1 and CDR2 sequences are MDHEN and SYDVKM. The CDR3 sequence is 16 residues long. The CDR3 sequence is CASSSTGRSMNTEAFF. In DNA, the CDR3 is TGTGCCAGCAGTTCGACAGGGAGGTCCATGAACACTGAAGCTTTCTTT.

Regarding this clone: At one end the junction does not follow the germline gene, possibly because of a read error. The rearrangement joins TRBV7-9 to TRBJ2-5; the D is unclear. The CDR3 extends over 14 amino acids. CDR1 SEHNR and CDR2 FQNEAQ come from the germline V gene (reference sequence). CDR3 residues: CSSSSSTGQETQYF. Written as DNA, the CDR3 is TGTTCCAGCAGCTCCTCAACCGGCCAAGAGACCCAGTACTTC.

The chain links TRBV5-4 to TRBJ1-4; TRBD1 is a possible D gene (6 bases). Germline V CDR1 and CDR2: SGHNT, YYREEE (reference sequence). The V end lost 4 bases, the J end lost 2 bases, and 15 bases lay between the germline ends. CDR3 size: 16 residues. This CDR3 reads CASSLAQRGTNEKLFF. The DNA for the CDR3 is TGTGCCAGCAGCCTGGCCCAGAGGGGGACTAATGAAAAACTGTTTTTT.

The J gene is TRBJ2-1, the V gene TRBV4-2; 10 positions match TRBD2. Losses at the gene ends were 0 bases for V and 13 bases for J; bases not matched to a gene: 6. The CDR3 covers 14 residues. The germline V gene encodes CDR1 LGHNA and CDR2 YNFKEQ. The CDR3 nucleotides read TGTGCCAGCAGCCAAGATGAGCGGGGGGGCCATCAGTTCTTC. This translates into CASSQDERGGHQFF.

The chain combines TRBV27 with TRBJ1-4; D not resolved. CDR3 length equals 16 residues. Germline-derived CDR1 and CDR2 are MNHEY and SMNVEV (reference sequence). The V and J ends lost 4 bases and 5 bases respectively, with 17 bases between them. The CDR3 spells CASSSHSLGGNEKLFF. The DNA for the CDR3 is TGTGCCAGCAGTTCCCATAGTCTAGGAGGGAATGAAAAACTGTTTTTT. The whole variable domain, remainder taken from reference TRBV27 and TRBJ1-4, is EAQVTQNPRYLITVTGKKLTVTCSQNMNHEYMSWYRQDPGLGLRQIYYSMNVEVTDKGDVPEGYKVSRKEKRNFPLILESPSPNQTSLYFCASSSHSLGGNEKLFFGSGTQLSVL.

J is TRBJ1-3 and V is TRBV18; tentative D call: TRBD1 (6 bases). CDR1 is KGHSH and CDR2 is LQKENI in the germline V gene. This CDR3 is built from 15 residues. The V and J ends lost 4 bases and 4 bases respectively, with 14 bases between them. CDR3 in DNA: TGTGCCAGCTCACGTGCACAGGGCCGAGGAAACACCATATATTTT. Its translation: CASSRAQGRGNTIYF.

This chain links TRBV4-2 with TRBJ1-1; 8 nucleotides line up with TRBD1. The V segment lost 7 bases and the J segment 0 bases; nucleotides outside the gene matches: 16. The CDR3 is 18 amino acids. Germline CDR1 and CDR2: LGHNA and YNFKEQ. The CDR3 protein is CASTARRGLETVNTEAFF. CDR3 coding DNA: TGTGCCAGCACCGCCCGCAGGGGGCTCGAGACGGTGAACACTGAAGCTTTCTTT.

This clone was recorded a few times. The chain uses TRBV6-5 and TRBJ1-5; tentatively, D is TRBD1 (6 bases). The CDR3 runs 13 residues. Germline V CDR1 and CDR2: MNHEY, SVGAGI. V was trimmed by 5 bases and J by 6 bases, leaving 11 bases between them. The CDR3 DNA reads TGTGCCAGCAGTGAGCTGACAGGTCAGCCCCAGCATTTT. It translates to CASSELTGQPQHF.

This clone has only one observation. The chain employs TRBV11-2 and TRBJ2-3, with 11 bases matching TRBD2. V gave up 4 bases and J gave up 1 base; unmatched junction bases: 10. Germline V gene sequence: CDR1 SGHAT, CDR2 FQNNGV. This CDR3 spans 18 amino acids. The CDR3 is CASSSGVAGGPGTDTQYF. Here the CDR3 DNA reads TGTGCCAGCAGCTCCGGGGTAGCGGGAGGGCCGGGCACAGATACGCAGTATTTT.

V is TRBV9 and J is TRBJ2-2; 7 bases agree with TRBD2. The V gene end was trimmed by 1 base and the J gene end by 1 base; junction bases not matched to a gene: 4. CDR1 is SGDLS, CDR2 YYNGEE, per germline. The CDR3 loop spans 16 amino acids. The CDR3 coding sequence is TGTGCCAGCAGCGTAATGGGCGGGAGGAACACCGGGGAGCTGTTTTTT. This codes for CASSVMGGRNTGELFF. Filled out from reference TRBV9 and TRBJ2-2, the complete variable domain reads DSGVTQTPKHLITATGQRVTLRCSPRSGDLSVYWYQQSLDQGLQFLIQYYNGEERAKGNILERFSAQQFPDLHSELNLSSLELGDSALYFCASSVMGGRNTGELFFGEGSRLTVL.

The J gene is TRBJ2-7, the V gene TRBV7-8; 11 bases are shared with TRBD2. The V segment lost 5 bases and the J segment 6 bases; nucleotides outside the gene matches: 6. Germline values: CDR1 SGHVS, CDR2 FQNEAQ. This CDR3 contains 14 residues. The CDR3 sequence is CASSPASGGFEQYF. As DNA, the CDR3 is TGTGCCAGCAGCCCTGCTAGCGGGGGGTTCGAGCAGTACTTC.

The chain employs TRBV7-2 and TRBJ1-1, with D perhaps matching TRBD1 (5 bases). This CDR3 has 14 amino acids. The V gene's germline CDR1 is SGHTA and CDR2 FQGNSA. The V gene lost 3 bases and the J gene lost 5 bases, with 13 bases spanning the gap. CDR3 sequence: CASSLSRVDTEAFF. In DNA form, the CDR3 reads TGTGCCAGCAGCTTGTCCAGGGTGGATACTGAAGCTTTCTTT.

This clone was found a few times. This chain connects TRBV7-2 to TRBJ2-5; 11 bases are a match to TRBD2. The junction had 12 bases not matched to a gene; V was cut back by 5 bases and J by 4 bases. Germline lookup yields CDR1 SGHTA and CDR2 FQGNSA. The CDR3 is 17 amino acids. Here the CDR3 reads CASSRGVAGGPGETQYF. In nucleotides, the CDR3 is TGTGCCAGCAGCCGTGGAGTAGCGGGAGGGCCGGGAGAGACCCAGTACTTC.

The CDR3 DNA is TGTGCCAGTCAACTAGGGAATGAGCAGTTCTTC. This codes for CASQLGNEQFF. V gene TRBV7-2 combines with J gene TRBJ2-1, with D perhaps matching TRBD2 (5 bases). The germline V gene encodes CDR1 SGHTA and CDR2 FQGNSA. The CDR3 length is 11 residues. The V end lost 9 bases, the J end lost 7 bases, and 10 bases lay between the germline ends. Based on the CDR3 plus reference TRBV7-2 and TRBJ2-1, the full variable domain is GAGVSQSPSNKVTEKGKDVELRCDPISGHTALYWYRQSLGQGLEFLIYFQGNSAPDKSGLPSDRFSAERTGGSVSTLTIQRTQQEDSAVYLCASQLGNEQFFGPGTRLTVL.

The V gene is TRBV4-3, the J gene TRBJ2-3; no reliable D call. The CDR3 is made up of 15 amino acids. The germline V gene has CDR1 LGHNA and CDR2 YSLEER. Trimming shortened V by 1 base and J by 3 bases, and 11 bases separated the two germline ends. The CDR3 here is CASSQAEEKTDTQYF. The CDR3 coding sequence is TGCGCCAGCAGCCAAGCCGAGGAAAAAACAGATACGCAGTATTTT.

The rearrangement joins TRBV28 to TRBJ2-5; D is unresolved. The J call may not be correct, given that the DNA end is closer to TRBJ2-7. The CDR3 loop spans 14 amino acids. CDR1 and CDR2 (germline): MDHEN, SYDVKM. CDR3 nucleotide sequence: TGTGCCAGCAGTTTAAGTTCTACTTTCTACGAGCAGTACTTC. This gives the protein CASSLSSTFYEQYF.

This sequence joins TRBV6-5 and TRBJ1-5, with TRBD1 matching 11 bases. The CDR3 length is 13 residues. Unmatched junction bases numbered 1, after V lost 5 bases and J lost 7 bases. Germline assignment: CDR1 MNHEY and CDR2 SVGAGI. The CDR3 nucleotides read TGTGCCAGCAGTGGGGACAGGGGGCAGCCCCAGCATTTT. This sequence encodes CASSGDRGQPQHF.

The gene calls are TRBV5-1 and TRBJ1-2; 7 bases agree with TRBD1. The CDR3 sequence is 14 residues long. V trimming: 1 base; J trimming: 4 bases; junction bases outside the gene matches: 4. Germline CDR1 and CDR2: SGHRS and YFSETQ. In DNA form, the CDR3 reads TGCGCCAGCAGCTTGTGGGACAGCTTCTATGGCTACACCTTC. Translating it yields CASSLWDSFYGYTF. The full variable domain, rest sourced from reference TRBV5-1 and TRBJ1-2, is KAGVTQTPRYLIKTRGQQVTLSCSPISGHRSVSWYQQTPGQGLQFLFEYFSETQRNKGNFPGRFSGRQFSNSRSEMNVSTLELGDSALYLCASSLWDSFYGYTFGSGTRLTVV.

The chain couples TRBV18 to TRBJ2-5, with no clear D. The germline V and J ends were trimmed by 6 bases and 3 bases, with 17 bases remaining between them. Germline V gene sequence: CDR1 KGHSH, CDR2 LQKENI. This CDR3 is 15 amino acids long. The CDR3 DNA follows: TGTGCCAGCTCTACCAAGAGATGGTCCGAAGAGACCCAGTACTTC. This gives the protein CASSTKRWSEETQYF.

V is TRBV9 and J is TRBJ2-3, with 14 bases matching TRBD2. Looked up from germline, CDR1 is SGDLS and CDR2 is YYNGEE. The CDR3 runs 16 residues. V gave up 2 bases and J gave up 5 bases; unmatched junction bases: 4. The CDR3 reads CASSVRLAGGRDTQYF. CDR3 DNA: TGTGCCAGCAGCGTCCGACTAGCGGGGGGGAGAGATACGCAGTATTTT.

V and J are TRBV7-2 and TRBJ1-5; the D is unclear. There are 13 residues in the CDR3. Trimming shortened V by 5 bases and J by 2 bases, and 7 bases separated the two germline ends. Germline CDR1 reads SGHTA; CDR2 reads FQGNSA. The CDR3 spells CASSRSGNQPQHF. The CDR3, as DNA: TGTGCCAGCAGCCGTTCCGGCAATCAGCCCCAGCATTTT.

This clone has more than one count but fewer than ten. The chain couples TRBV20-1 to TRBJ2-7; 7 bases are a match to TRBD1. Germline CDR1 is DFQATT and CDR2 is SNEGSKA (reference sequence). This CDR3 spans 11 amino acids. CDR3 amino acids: CRVLRGSEQYF. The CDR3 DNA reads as TGCAGAGTACTCAGGGGGTCGGAGCAGTACTTC.